This TCR beta chain was sequenced for a study of beta chain features in type 1 diabetes. Every isolated RNA sample was fully reverse transcribed, so sequencing captured expressed TCRB transcripts. Clones were sequenced by immunoSEQ multiplex PCR, and TCRdb holds only the in-frame ones, with some missing. This sample has roughly 400,000 clones, with more than 12% found just once. Germline-derived CDR1 and CDR2 are MGHDK and SYGVNS. The CDR3 totals 15 residues. J gave up 4 bases and V 5 bases, and 8 bases lay outside the gene matches. The sample taken for sequencing was naive CD4+ T cells from blood. V and J are TRBV25-1 and TRBJ2-1, with 7 bases matching TRBD2. The origin of this receptor is a woman aged 18-35 years in good health. The CDR3 nucleotides are TGTGCCAGCAGTCGGGCGGGAGCCTTGTACAATGAGCAGTTCTTC. Amino acid sequence: CASSRAGALYNEQFF.